A selection of T cell receptor beta chains follows, all from one sample in a study of Ad26.COV2.S vaccination and SARS-CoV-2 variants. Sequenced by immunoSEQ multiplex PCR; TCRdb stores in-frame clones only, minus some. This table holds approximately 500,000 clones, roughly 89% found once. Here the sequenced sample was peripheral blood, taken in a trial of Ad26.COV2.S vaccine versus placebo. Receptors were obtained from a person between 18 and 65 years old who received the Ad26.COV2.S COVID-19 vaccine or a placebo. The CDR3 runs from the conserved cysteine through the conserved F or W. The order of the fields is D gene, clone size, J gene, V gene, CDR3 DNA, CDR3 protein. The D gene is left open where the match is weak. Clone size appears in some rows only: once, few, many, or a class for an expanded clone.

-	-	TRBJ1-5	TRBV19	TGTGCCAGTACCCTCCGGGGAGGGTGGGACAATCAGCCCCAGCATTTT	CASTLRGGWDNQPQHF
-	-	TRBJ1-2	TRBV5-6	TGTGCCAGCAGCCCAGCTAACTATGGCTACACCTTC	CASSPANYGYTF
-	-	TRBJ2-1	TRBV6-2/TRBV6-3	TGTGCCAGCAGTGACCCCGGGACCACTGTTAATGAGCAGTTCTTC	CASSDPGTTVNEQFF
-	few	TRBJ2-2	TRBV30	TGTGCCTGGAGTCGCCGGGGCGGGGAGCTGTTTTTT	CAWSRRGGELFF
-	-	TRBJ1-6	TRBV13	TGTGCCAGCAGCTTGGAGGGGTGGAATTCACCCCTCCACTTT	CASSLEGWNSPLHF
-	-	TRBJ2-2	TRBV7-9	TGTGCCAGCAGCCCGGGGGGCGGGACGACCGGGGAGCTGTTTTTT	CASSPGGGTTGELFF
-	-	TRBJ1-3	TRBV9	TGTGCCAGCAGCGCGGGAGTTGGGGGGACCATATATTTT	CASSAGVGGTIYF
TRBD2	-	TRBJ2-2	TRBV18	TGTGCCAGCTCCCCGTCTAGCGGGAGAGCTAACACCGGGGAGCTGTTTTTT	CASSPSSGRANTGELFF
-	-	TRBJ1-5	TRBV10-3	TGTGCCATCAGTGACCGGGGCCAGGAAAATCAGCCCCAGCATTTT	CAISDRGQENQPQHF
-	-	TRBJ1-1	TRBV7-9	-	CASSLTVPEAFF
-	few	TRBJ1-1	TRBV19	TGTGCCAGTAGTATAAGCGGGACGCAAGCTTTCTTT	CASSISGTQAFF
TRBD2	-	TRBJ2-5	TRBV7-2	TGTGCCAGCAGCTTAGTCTTACTAGCGGGAGTCGTGGGGCAAGAGACCCAGTACTTC	CASSLVLLAGVVGQETQYF
-	few	TRBJ1-4	TRBV6-2/TRBV6-3	TGTGCCAGCAGTTCTCCCGGGACGCGCAGAGAAAAACTGTTTTTT	CASSSPGTRREKLFF
-	-	TRBJ2-1	TRBV28	TGTGCCAGCAGCCCCTCCTATCGGGGGTCGGGAAGCTCCTACAATGAGCAGTTCTTC	CASSPSYRGSGSSYNEQFF
TRBD2	-	TRBJ2-7	TRBV11-2	TGTGCCAGCAGCTCCACTAGCGGGAGATACGAGCAGTACTTC	CASSSTSGRYEQYF
-	-	TRBJ1-1	TRBV6-5	TGTGCCAGCAGTTACAGGATGAACACTGAAGCTTTCTTT	CASSYRMNTEAFF
-	-	TRBJ1-1	TRBV30	TGTGCCCTCCATGTGGCTGAAGCTTTCTTT	CALHVAEAFF
TRBD1	few	TRBJ1-2	TRBV9	TGTGCCAGCAGCGTTGGACAGGGGGCCTCATTGTGGTATGGCTACACCTTC	CASSVGQGASLWYGYTF
-	-	TRBJ1-1	TRBV3-1/TRBV3-2	TGTGCCAGCAGCCGTGGGACCGCGGCCGAAGCTTTCTTT	CASSRGTAAEAFF
-	-	TRBJ1-1	TRBV12-5	TGTGCTAGTGGTTTGGAAGTCGGTGAAGCTTTCTTT	CASGLEVGEAFF
-	-	TRBJ2-5	TRBV5-1	TGCGCCAGCAGCCCCGGGGACCGGACGTACCAAGAGACCCAGTACTTC	CASSPGDRTYQETQYF
-	-	TRBJ1-1	TRBV19	TGTGCCAGTAGTATAGGGGGCTTGAACACTGAAGCTTTCTTT	CASSIGGLNTEAFF
-	-	TRBJ1-4	TRBV11-1	TGTGCCAGTTTCCTCGGGAGTTGGTTTTTT	CASFLGSWFF